Shown below are 23 T cell receptor beta chains from a single sample sequenced in a study of blood T cell dynamics during melanoma immunotherapy. Data came from immunoSEQ multiplex PCR; TCRdb stores just in-frame clones and leaves some out. The sample consists of 15,000 or so clones, around 88% of them appearing once. Specified time point: week 3, after first cycle of checkpoint inhibitor. Sequencing was performed on blood, taken from a patient treated with checkpoint blockade. The receptors were gathered from a human donor with melanoma.

Only a few counts were recorded for this clone. The chain employs TRBV2 and TRBJ1-5, with 9 bases lining up with TRBD1. Per germline, CDR1 SNHLY and CDR2 FYNNEI. This CDR3 has 14 amino acids. Trimming cost V 5 bases and J 7 bases; bases outside gene matches: 6. The CDR3 nucleotides are TGTGCCAGCAGTCGACAGGGGGTGAGGCAGCCCCAGCATTTT. Protein product: CASSRQGVRQPQHF.

The V gene is TRBV6-1, the J gene TRBJ2-1, with 9 bases aligning to TRBD2. CDR3 length equals 14 residues. Germline V gene sequence: CDR1 MNHNS, CDR2 SASEGT. The V segment lost 8 bases and the J segment 7 bases; nucleotides outside the gene matches: 9. CDR3 residues: CASQAGGPLNEQFF. The CDR3 DNA reads as TGTGCCAGCCAGGCGGGAGGGCCGTTAAATGAGCAGTTCTTC.

The chain uses TRBV18 and TRBJ2-3, with TRBD2 matching 11 bases. Trimming at V came to 3 bases and at J to 4 bases, leaving 6 bases not matched to a gene. CDR1 and CDR2 from the germline V gene are KGHSH and LQKENI. CDR3 length: 16 residues. The CDR3 sequence: CASSPSSGRRADTQYF. CDR3 nucleotide sequence: TGTGCCAGCTCACCGTCTAGCGGGAGGCGGGCAGATACGCAGTATTTT. The whole variable domain, remainder taken from reference TRBV18 and TRBJ2-3, is NAGVMQNPRHLVRRRGQEARLRCSPMKGHSHVYWYRQLPEEGLKFMVYLQKENIIDESGMPKERFSAEFPKEGPSILRIQQVVRGDSAAYFCASSPSSGRRADTQYFGPGTRLTVL.

V usage is TRBV28 and J usage is TRBJ2-3; 9 bases fit TRBD1. There are 15 residues in the CDR3. CDR1 is MDHEN and CDR2 is SYDVKM in the germline V gene. V gave up 5 bases and J gave up 0 bases; unmatched junction bases: 3. DNA for the CDR3: TGTGCCAGCAGTCACAGGGGGCTGAGCACAGATACGCAGTATTTT. This sequence encodes CASSHRGLSTDTQYF.

The gene calls are TRBV18 and TRBJ1-2; D not certain. Germline-derived CDR1 and CDR2 are KGHSH and LQKENI. V was clipped by 3 bases and J by 4 bases, with 9 bases between them. CDR3 size: 13 residues. CDR3 protein: CASSPGSSYGYTF. The CDR3 DNA is TGTGCCAGCTCACCCGGCAGCTCCTATGGCTACACCTTC.

The rearrangement links TRBV9 to TRBJ1-1; 7 positions match TRBD1. CDR3 size: 15 residues. V lost 4 bases and J lost 3; bases outside the gene matches: 9. Germline assignment: CDR1 SGDLS and CDR2 YYNGEE. The CDR3 spells CASSPRQGVDTEAFF. CDR3 DNA sequence: TGTGCCAGCAGCCCCAGACAGGGTGTCGACACTGAAGCTTTCTTT.

The rearrangement joins TRBV6-5 to TRBJ1-1; D unresolved. The CDR3 has 13 residues. V was trimmed by 10 bases and J by 0 bases, leaving 12 bases between them. Germline-derived CDR1 and CDR2 are MNHEY and SVGAGI. CDR3 in amino acids: CATSGELNTEAFF. DNA of the CDR3: TGTGCCACTAGCGGAGAATTGAACACTGAAGCTTTCTTT.

The chain links TRBV6-6 to TRBJ2-1; no firm D call. The CDR3 is 11 residues long. Germline CDR1 MNHNY, CDR2 SVGAGI (reference sequence). With 6 bases removed from V and 8 bases from J, the gap between germline ends came to 8 bases. This CDR3 reads CASRLAYEQFF. CDR3 in DNA: TGTGCCAGCAGATTGGCGTATGAGCAGTTCTTC.

This chain links TRBV30 with TRBJ2-7; maybe TRBD1 (7 bases). Germline V gene data show CDR1 as GTSNPN and CDR2 as SVGIG (reference sequence). The CDR3 runs 16 residues. The germline V and J ends were trimmed by 0 bases and 6 bases, with 21 bases remaining between them. CDR3 sequence: CAWSVLRAGGIGEQYF. The CDR3 DNA reads as TGTGCCTGGAGTGTACTGCGAGCAGGGGGGATTGGCGAGCAGTACTTC.

The V gene is TRBV5-8, the J gene TRBJ1-3; D unresolved. The CDR3 has 12 amino acids. V lost 0 bases, J lost 5 bases, and 3 bases lay in between. Germline CDR1 is SGHTS and CDR2 is YDEGEE. This chain's CDR3 is CASSLVRNTIYF. The CDR3 DNA reads as TGTGCCAGCAGCTTGGTCAGAAACACCATATATTTT.

The chain combines TRBV4-1 with TRBJ2-7; 7 bases align to TRBD2. Trimming at V came to 4 bases and at J to 6 bases, leaving 18 bases not matched to a gene. Germline assignment: CDR1 MGHRA and CDR2 YSYEKL. There are 17 residues in the CDR3. CDR3 sequence: CASSPISPRAGVIEQYF. In nucleotides, the CDR3 is TGCGCCAGCAGCCCAATCTCCCCCAGGGCGGGAGTAATCGAGCAGTACTTC.

There are a few counts of this clone. CDR3 DNA: TGTGCCAGCAGCTTAGAACAGGGGGCTCGCGGCTACACCTTC. Translation: CASSLEQGARGYTF. V is TRBV7-9 and J is TRBJ1-2; 9 nucleotides align to TRBD1. CDR3 size: 14 residues. CDR1 is SEHNR, CDR2 FQNEAQ, per germline (reference sequence). J lost 8 bases, V lost 1 base, and 5 bases had no gene match.

The V gene is TRBV27, the J gene TRBJ2-7; 9 nucleotides agree with TRBD2. Germline assignment: CDR1 MNHEY and CDR2 SMNVEV (reference sequence). The CDR3 loop spans 13 amino acids. The junction had 4 bases not matched to a gene; V was cut back by 5 bases and J by 5 bases. CDR3 in DNA: TGTGCCAGCAGTAGCGGGAGGTGGAACGAGCAGTACTTC. Translating gives CASSSGRWNEQYF.

This clone has just one count. The V gene is TRBV6-5, the J gene TRBJ1-6, with D maybe TRBD1 (5 bases). CDR1 is MNHEY, CDR2 SVGAGI, per germline. V lost 2 bases and J 7 bases, leaving 15 bases between the germline ends. CDR3 length equals 16 residues. The CDR3, as DNA: TGTGCCAGCAGTTACCGGGGACCCGCCTGGAATTCACCCCTCCACTTT. This codes for CASSYRGPAWNSPLHF.

The rearrangement uses TRBV4-3 and TRBJ1-6, with TRBD1 matching over 8 bases. Per germline, CDR1 LGHNA and CDR2 YSLEER. The CDR3 totals 15 residues. The trim removed 0 bases at V and 7 bases at J, leaving 2 bases unmatched. CDR3 in amino acids: CASSQDNRGNSPLHF. DNA for the CDR3: TGCGCCAGCAGCCAAGATAACAGGGGGAATTCACCCCTCCACTTT.

V usage is TRBV5-8 and J usage is TRBJ1-5; 8 nucleotides match TRBD1. CDR1 SGHTS and CDR2 YDEGEE come from the germline V gene. J lost 3 bases, V lost 4 bases, and 6 bases had no gene match. The CDR3 runs 15 residues. The CDR3 region has the DNA TGTGCCAGCAGCCCGAGGACAGGGATCAATCAGCCCCAGCATTTT. Encoded protein: CASSPRTGINQPQHF.

CDR3 sequence reads: CASSLVPGRGTDTQYF. The CDR3 DNA reads TGCGCCAGCAGCTTGGTCCCAGGACGCGGCACAGATACGCAGTATTTT. V and J are TRBV5-1 and TRBJ2-3; D gene unclear. Trimming shortened V by 0 bases and J by 1 base, and 12 bases separated the two germline ends. Germline lookup yields CDR1 SGHRS and CDR2 YFSETQ. This CDR3 is built from 16 residues.

The chain couples TRBV2 to TRBJ2-5; D not certain. The germline gives CDR1 SNHLY, CDR2 FYNNEI. CDR3 length: 10 amino acids. Trimming took 5 bases from V and 5 from J, leaving 3 bases between them. Here the CDR3 DNA reads TGTGCCAGCAGTTTGGAGACCCAGTACTTC. Its protein is CASSLETQYF. Filled out from reference TRBV2 and TRBJ2-5, the complete variable domain reads EPEVTQTPSHQVTQMGQEVILRCVPISNHLYFYWYRQILGQKVEFLVSFYNNEISEKSEIFDDQFSVERPDGSNFTLKIRSTKLEDSAMYFCASSLETQYFGPGTRLLVL.

J is TRBJ1-1 and V is TRBV5-6; D remains unclear. The CDR3 is 14 amino acids. V lost 7 bases, J lost 0 bases, and 13 bases lay in between. Germline V gene lookup returns CDR1 SGHDT and CDR2 YYEEEE. The CDR3 here is CASLRKVMNTEAFF. CDR3 in DNA: TGTGCCAGCCTTAGGAAAGTAATGAACACTGAAGCTTTCTTT. Variable domain in full (rest from reference TRBV5-6 and TRBJ1-1): DAGVTQSPTHLIKTRGQQVTLRCSPKSGHDTVSWYQQALGQGPQFIFQYYEEEERQRGNFPDRFSGHQFPNYSSELNVNALLLGDSALYLCASLRKVMNTEAFFGQGTRLTVV.

This clone has only one observation. This sequence joins TRBV6-6 and TRBJ1-3; TRBD1 aligns across 7 bases. The germline CDR1 and CDR2 sequences are MNHNY and SVGAGI (reference sequence). CDR3 length: 16 amino acids. V dropped 0 bases and J dropped 0; count of bases not matched to a gene: 2. The chain's CDR3 is CASSYSQGGSGNTIYF. CDR3 sequence (DNA): TGTGCCAGCAGTTACTCGCAGGGGGGCTCTGGAAACACCATATATTTT.

The CDR3 sequence: CSVDSLGQGSGYGYTF. The CDR3 DNA is TGCAGCGTTGACTCACTCGGACAGGGCAGTGGCTATGGCTACACCTTC. The genes are TRBV29-1 and TRBJ1-2; 8 nucleotides align to TRBD1. The V segment lost 3 bases and the J segment 4 bases; nucleotides outside the gene matches: 13. CDR1 and CDR2 from the germline V gene are SQVTM and ANQGSEA. The length of the CDR3 is 16 residues.

The chain combines TRBV9 with TRBJ1-5, with a weak D call TRBD1 (6 bases). V lost 0 bases, J lost 2 bases, and 9 bases lay in between. Germline CDR1 is SGDLS and CDR2 is YYNGEE. The CDR3 runs 15 residues. The CDR3 here is CASSVGGTRNQPQHF. The CDR3 coding sequence is TGTGCCAGCAGCGTAGGAGGGACACGCAATCAGCCCCAGCATTTT.

This rearrangement joins TRBV5-1 to TRBJ1-5; TRBD1 matches at 9 bases. J was trimmed by 4 bases and V by 4 bases; bases with no gene match: 12. Germline CDR1 and CDR2: SGHRS and YFSETQ. CDR3 length: 17 residues. CDR3 protein: CASSPGTGWNANQPQHF. As DNA, the CDR3 is TGCGCCAGCAGCCCCGGGACAGGGTGGAACGCTAATCAGCCCCAGCATTTT.